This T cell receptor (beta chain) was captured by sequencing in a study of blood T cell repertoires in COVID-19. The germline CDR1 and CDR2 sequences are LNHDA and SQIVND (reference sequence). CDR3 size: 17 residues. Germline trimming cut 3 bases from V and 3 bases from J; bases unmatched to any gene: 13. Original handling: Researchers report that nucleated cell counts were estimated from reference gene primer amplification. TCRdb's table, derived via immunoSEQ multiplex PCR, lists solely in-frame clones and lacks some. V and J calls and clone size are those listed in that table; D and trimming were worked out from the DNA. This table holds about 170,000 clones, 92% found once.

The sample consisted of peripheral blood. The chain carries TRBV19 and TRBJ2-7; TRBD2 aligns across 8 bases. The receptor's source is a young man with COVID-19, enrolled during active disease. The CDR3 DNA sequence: TGTGCCAGTAGTATGGGGAGCGGGAGTTCGCAAAGCTACGAGCAGTACTTC. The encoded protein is CASSMGSGSSQSYEQYF.